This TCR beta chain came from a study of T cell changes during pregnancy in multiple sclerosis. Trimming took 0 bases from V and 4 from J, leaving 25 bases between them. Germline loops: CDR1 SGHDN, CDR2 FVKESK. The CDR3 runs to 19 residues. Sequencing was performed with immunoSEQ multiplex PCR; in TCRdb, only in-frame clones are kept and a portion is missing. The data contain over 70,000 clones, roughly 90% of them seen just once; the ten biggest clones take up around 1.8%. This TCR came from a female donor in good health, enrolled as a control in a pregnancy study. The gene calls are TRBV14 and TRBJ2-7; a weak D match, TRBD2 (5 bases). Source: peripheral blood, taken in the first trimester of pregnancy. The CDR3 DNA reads TGTGCCAGCAGCCAAGAATCAAAATTCGAGGGTAAATGGGGTTACGAGCAGTACTTC. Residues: CASSQESKFEGKWGYEQYF.